The source of this TCR beta chain is a study of cytotoxic CD8 clonotypes in ibrutinib-treated CLL. This clone was detected only a few times. What it recognizes is unknown. The CDR3 is 13 amino acids. In germline, CDR1 is SGDLS, CDR2 YYNGEE. V was shortened by 4 bases and J by 7 bases, with 14 bases between the two germline ends. TCRdb's table, derived via immunoSEQ multiplex PCR, lists solely in-frame clones and lacks some. In the table there are approximately 320,000 clones, over 60% of which are singletons. Study-level points and caveats: Relative to age-matched healthy donors, clonality at baseline was higher, and it tracked circulating CD8+ T-cell counts.

The sequenced sample was PBMCs, obtained after 36 months of ibrutinib treatment. This receptor was identified in a human donor with chronic lymphocytic leukemia. V and J are TRBV9 and TRBJ1-2; tentatively, D is TRBD1 (6 bases). CDR3 sequence (DNA): TGTGCCAGCAGCATCCCAGGGGCGGTTGGCTACACCTTC. Amino acid sequence: CASSIPGAVGYTF.